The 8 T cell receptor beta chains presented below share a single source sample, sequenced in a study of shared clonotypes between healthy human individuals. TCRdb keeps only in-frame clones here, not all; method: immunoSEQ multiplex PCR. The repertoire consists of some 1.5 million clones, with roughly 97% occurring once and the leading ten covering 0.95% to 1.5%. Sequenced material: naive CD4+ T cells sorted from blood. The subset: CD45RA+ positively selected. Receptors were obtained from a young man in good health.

CDR3 coding DNA: TGTGCCACCAGCAGAGACGTAGGTCCCGGGACAGAAGCTTTCTTT. Its protein is CATSRDVGPGTEAFF. V and J are TRBV15 and TRBJ1-1; a possible D gene is TRBD1 (6 bases). Germline-derived CDR1 and CDR2 are LNHNV and YYDKDF (reference sequence). With 0 bases removed from V and 8 bases from J, the gap between germline ends came to 16 bases. The length of the CDR3 is 15 residues. Filled out from reference TRBV15 and TRBJ1-1, the complete variable domain reads DAMVIQNPRYQVTQFGKPVTLSCSQTLNHNVMYWYQQKSSQAPKLLFHYYDKDFNNEADTPDNFQSRRPNTSFCFLDIRSPGLGDTAMYLCATSRDVGPGTEAFFGQGTRLTVV.

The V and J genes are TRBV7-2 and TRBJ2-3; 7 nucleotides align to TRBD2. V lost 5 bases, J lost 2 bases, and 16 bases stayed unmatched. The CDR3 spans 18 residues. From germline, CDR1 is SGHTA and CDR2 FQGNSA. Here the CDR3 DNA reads TGTGCCAGCAGCAGCCCTCTCGGGGCGGGGGACCTCACAGATACGCAGTATTTT. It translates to CASSSPLGAGDLTDTQYF.

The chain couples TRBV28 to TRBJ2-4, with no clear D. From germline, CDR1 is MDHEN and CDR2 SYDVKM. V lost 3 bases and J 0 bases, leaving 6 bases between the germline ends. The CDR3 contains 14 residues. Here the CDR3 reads CASSFPIAKNIQYF. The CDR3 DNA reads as TGTGCCAGCAGTTTCCCCATAGCCAAAAACATTCAGTACTTC.

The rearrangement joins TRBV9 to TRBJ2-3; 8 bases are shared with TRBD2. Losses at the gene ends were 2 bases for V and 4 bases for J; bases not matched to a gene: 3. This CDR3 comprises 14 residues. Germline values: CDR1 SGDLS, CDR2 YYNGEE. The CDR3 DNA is TGTGCCAGCAGCGTCATCGGGGGGGCAGATACGCAGTATTTT. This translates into CASSVIGGADTQYF.

The CDR3 is CASSSLQGPQAFF. The CDR3 region has the DNA TGTGCCAGCAGCTCCTTACAGGGACCCCAAGCTTTCTTT. The chain couples TRBV11-2 to TRBJ1-1, with D maybe TRBD1 (6 bases). This CDR3 comprises 13 residues. Per germline, CDR1 SGHAT and CDR2 FQNNGV. V shed 4 bases and J shed 9 bases, with 15 bases lying between them.

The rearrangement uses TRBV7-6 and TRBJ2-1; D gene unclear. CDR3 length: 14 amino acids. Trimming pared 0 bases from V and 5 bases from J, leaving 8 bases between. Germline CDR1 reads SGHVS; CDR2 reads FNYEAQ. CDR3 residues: CASSLAAGNNEQFF. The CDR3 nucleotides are TGTGCCAGCAGCTTAGCGGCAGGTAACAATGAGCAGTTCTTC.

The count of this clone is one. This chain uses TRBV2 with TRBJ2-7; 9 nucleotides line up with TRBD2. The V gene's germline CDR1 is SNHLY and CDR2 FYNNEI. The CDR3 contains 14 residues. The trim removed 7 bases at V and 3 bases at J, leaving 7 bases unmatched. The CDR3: CASTPGTSFYEQYF. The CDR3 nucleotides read TGTGCCAGCACTCCCGGGACTAGCTTCTACGAGCAGTACTTC.

The CDR3 loop reads CASSLATGGSADTQYF. The CDR3 region has the DNA TGTGCCAGCAGCTTAGCCACCGGGGGGAGCGCAGATACGCAGTATTTT. The chain employs TRBV11-2 and TRBJ2-3, with 7 bases fitting TRBD2. This CDR3 region has 16 residues. Germline CDR1 is SGHAT and CDR2 is FQNNGV. Trimming took 1 base from V and 4 from J; bases not matched to a gene: 8.